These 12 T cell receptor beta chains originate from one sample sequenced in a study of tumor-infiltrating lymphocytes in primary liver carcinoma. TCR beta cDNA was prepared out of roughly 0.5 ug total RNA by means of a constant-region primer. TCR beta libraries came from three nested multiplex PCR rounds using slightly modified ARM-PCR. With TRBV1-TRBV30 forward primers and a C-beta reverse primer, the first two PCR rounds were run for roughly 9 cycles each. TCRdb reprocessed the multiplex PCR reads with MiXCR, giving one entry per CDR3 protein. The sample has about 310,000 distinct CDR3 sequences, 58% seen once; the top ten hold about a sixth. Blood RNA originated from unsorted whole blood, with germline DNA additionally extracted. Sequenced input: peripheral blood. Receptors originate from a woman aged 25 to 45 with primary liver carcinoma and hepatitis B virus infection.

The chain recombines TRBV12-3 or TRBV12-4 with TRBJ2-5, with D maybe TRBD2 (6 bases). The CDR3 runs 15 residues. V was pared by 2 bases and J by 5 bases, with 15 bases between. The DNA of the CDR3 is TGTGCCAGCAGTTTAAGCGTTGGAGGGTCCGAGACCCAGTACTTC. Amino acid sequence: CASSLSVGGSETQYF.

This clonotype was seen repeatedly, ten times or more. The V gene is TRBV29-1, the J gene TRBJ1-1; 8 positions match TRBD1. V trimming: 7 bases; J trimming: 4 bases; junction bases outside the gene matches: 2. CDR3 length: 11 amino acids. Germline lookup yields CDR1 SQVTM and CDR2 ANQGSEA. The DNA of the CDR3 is TGCAGCGGACAGGGGAGCACTGAAGCTTTCTTT. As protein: CSGQGSTEAFF.

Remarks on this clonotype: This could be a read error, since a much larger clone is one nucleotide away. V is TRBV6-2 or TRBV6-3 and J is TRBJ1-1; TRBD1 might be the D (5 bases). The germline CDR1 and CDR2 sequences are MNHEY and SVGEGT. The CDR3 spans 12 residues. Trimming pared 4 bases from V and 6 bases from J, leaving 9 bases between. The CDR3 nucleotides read TGTGCCAGCAGTTCAGGGTGGTCTGAAGCTTTCTTT. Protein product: CASSSGWSEAFF.

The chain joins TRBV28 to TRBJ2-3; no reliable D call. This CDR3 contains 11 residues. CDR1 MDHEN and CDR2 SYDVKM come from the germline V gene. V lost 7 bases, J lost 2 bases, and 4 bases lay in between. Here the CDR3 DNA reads TGTGCCAGCAATTCCACAGATACGCAGTATTTT. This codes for CASNSTDTQYF.

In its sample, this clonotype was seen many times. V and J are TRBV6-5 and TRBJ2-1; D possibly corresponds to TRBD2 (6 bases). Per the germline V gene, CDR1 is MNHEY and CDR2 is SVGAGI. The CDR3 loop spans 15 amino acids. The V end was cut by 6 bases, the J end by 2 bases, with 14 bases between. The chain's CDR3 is CASRKLRLAYNEQFF. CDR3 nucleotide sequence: TGTGCCAGCAGGAAACTAAGACTAGCCTACAATGAGCAGTTCTTC.

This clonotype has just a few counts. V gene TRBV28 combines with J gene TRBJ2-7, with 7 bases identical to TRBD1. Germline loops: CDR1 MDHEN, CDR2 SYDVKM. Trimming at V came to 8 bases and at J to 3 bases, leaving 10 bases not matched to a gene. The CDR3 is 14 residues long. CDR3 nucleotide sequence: TGTGCCAGCTTTACCGGGACAGAGCTCTACGAGCAGTACTTC. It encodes CASFTGTELYEQYF.

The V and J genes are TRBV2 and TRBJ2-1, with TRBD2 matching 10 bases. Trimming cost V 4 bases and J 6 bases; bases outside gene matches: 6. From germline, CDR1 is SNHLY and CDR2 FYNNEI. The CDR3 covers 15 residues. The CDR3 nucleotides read TGTGCCAGCAGTGGCCCGGGACTAGCGATCAATGAGCAGTTCTTC. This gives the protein CASSGPGLAINEQFF.

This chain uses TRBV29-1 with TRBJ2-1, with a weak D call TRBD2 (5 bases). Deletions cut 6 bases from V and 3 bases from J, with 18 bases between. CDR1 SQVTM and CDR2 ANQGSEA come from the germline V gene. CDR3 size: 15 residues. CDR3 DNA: TGCAGCGTACATTCCGGACTGCACAGCTACAATGAGCAGTTCTTC. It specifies CSVHSGLHSYNEQFF.

CDR3: CAWGYTYYEQYF. The CDR3, as DNA: TGTGCCTGGGGGTACACATACTACGAGCAGTACTTC. This chain joins TRBV30 and TRBJ2-7; D is undetermined. The germline V gene has CDR1 GTSNPN and CDR2 SVGIG (reference sequence). The ends were cut back, 5 bases at V and 3 bases at J, with 11 bases in the middle. CDR3 size: 12 residues.

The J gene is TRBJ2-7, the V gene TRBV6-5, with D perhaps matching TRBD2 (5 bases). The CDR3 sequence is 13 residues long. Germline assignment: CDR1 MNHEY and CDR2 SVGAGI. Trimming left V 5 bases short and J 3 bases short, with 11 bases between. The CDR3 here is CASSSKRSYEQYF. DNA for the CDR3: TGTGCCAGCAGTAGCAAGCGGAGCTACGAGCAGTACTTC.

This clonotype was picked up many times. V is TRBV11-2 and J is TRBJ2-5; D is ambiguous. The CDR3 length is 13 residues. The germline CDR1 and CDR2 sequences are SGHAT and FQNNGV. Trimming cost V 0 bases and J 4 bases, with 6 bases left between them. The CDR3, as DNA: TGTGCCAGCAGCTTAGACAGCGTAGAGACCCAGTACTTC. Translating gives CASSLDSVETQYF.

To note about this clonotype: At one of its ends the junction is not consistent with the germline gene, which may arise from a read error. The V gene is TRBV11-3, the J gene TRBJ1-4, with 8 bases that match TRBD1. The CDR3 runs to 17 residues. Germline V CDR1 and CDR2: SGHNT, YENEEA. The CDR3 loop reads CASSPTLTGGNDEKLFF. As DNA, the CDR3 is TGTGCAAGCAGCCCTACCCTAACAGGGGGTAATGATGAAAAACTGTTTTTT. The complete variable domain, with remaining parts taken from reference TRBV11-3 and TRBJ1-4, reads EAGVVQSPRYKIIEKKQPVAFWCNPISGHNTLYWYLQNLGQGPELLIRYENEEAVDDSQLPKDRFSAERLKGVDSTLKIQPAELGDSAVYLCASSPTLTGGNDEKLFFGSGTQLSVL.